This TCR beta chain was sequenced for a study of blood T cell repertoires in COVID-19. V was clipped by 4 bases and J by 3 bases, with 11 bases between them. The CDR3 is made up of 14 amino acids. The germline V gene has CDR1 MNHEY and CDR2 SVGEGT. Original processing methods: Reference gene primer amplification gave nucleated cell count estimates. Here immunoSEQ multiplex PCR was the method, and the copy in TCRdb shows in-frame clones only, minus some. Clone size and the V and J calls come from that table; the DNA yielded D and trimming. Of 200,000 or so clones listed, roughly 84% are singletons. This receptor was obtained from a man in his forties or fifties who had recovered from COVID-19. The genes are TRBV6-2 or TRBV6-3 and TRBJ2-3; D may be TRBD1 (5 bases). The source material was peripheral blood. CDR3 sequence (DNA): TGTGCCAGCAGTTTTACGACAGAAACAGATACGCAGTATTTT. Protein sequence: CASSFTTETDTQYF.